This entry describes one T cell receptor (beta chain). What this receptor recognizes is not known. The input lacks base qualities; no much larger clone sits a single base away. CDR1 and CDR2, per the germline V gene, are MGHRA and YSYEKL. The CDR3 runs 16 amino acids, cysteine and phenylalanine included. Just CDR3 DNA is preserved here, 48 bases in frame from base 1. Trimming takes 0 bases off V and 3 bases off J; junction bases not matched to a gene: 6. CND-RA patients tested negative on the clinical CCP2 antibody test, and even with active therapy their joint destruction kept progressing. Every CND-RA patient had failed conventional anti-rheumatic therapy and showed typical joint destruction in the wrists and ankles. CND-RA patients were sampled not at diagnosis but after long disease histories, which in several cases spanned decades. Around 50 millilitres of EDTA-anticoagulated peripheral blood were drawn from each patient. Peripheral blood mononuclear cells were isolated by Ficoll-Paque PLUS density gradient separation. CD8+ cells were isolated from fresh or cryopreserved PBMCs by AutoMACS magnetic bead positive selection, with purity checked by flow cytometry. Nucleospin Tissue or Tissue XS kits were used for genomic DNA extraction, and quantification was performed on a Qubit 2.0 fluorometer.

This entry comes from a study of CD8 T cells in seronegative destructive rheumatoid arthritis (dated by TCRdb to 2019 to 2021). Regarding the study in general: Biological drugs were being received by seven of the eight CND-RA patients at the time of sampling. Peripheral CD8+ TCRbeta repertoires were compared between CCP-negative destructive rheumatoid arthritis (CND-RA) patients and newly diagnosed seropositive RA, seronegative RA and healthy controls. Rather than undergoing new sequencing, the seropositive RA, seronegative RA and healthy control comparison cohorts were drawn from an earlier published TCRbeta dataset.

What the authors observed across the whole study: A distinct set of enriched public clonotypes appeared to be carried by CND-RA patients, and this finding was interpreted by the authors as support for a separate disease subset. After adjustment for age, less diverse and more clonal CD8+ TCRbeta repertoires appeared to be present in CND-RA patients than in other RA subtypes. Across the roughly 100,000 clonotypes tested, no public clonotype enrichment survived Benjamini-Hochberg correction. More CMV-reactive and fewer influenza A-reactive CD8+ TCRbeta sequences were observed in CND-RA repertoires than in controls and other RA subtypes. The study acknowledged the small size of the CND-RA cohort as a limitation. Because diagnostic samples were lacking, the TCR repertoire differences may partly reflect years of poor disease control rather than having been present at onset.

Genomic DNA from CD8+ cells was used for TCRbeta sequencing according to the manufacturer's instructions. A genomics technology centre in Finland performed the TCRbeta sequencing with the immunoSEQ assay. The paper's processing steps were these. The clonotype tables produced by the immunoSEQ preprocessing pipeline were converted into VDJtools format, and any non-productive clonotypes were filtered out. Samples below 10,000 reads were excluded and the rest subsampled to 10,000 reads; most of the eight CND-RA samples passed. Using the VDJtools CalcDiversityStats function on data subsampled to 10,000 reads, the Shannon-Wiener, Simpson and clonality indices were calculated. Non-singleton TCRbeta clonotypes were hard-matched, with no mismatches allowed, against VDJdb to infer antigen specificity. CDR3 sequences differing by one amino acid (Hamming distance 1) were grouped into clusters with potentially shared antigen targets. Public clonotypes were tested for group enrichment with one-sided Fisher's exact tests after resampling groups to six samples, repeated ten times. In TCRdb, the immuneACCESS table is reduced to in-frame sequences with V and J assigned. These tables do not hold every clone; where another copy was compared, an unresolved V gene accounts for under half, and the others remain unexplained. D and trimming were read from the DNA, whereas the V and J calls and clone size are those reported in that table. The sample has 10,000 to 15,000 clones on record, around 86% of them singletons. Of the sample, 25% to 30% falls within the top ten clones.

Rearrangement joined TRBV4-1 to TRBJ2-5, and 8 bases in between align with TRBD2. This clonotype originated in a woman in her thirties or forties with seronegative destructive rheumatoid arthritis. Sequenced: CD8+ T cells from blood. The sequenced DNA: TGCGCCAGCAGCCAAGATCGGGCGGGGGGTGAAGAGACCCAGTACTTC. Its protein reads: CASSQDRAGGEETQYF.